The rows below give T cell receptor beta chains drawn from one sample of a study of breast tumors, draining lymph nodes, adjacent tissues. Using its own MiXCR run on the multiplex PCR reads, TCRdb lists one record per CDR3 protein. The sample records about 100,000 distinct CDR3 sequences, about 20% being singletons. Sequencing was done on a sample of axillary lymph node tissue. Receptors originate from a female donor with breast cancer. Some clones in this sample may be carry-over from other donors' samples. CDR3s leave out the opening cysteine and the closing phenylalanine or tryptophan.

v_gene	j_gene	CDR3aa
TRBV5-6	TRBJ2-5	ASSLAGVRETQY
TRBV6-5	TRBJ2-7	ASSYSDRPLSYEQY
TRBV3-1	TRBJ2-2	ASSRRTGPNTGELF
TRBV11-2	TRBJ2-7	ASRRDRVSYEQY
TRBV30	TRBJ2-1	AWSVELYNEQF
TRBV24-1	TRBJ2-2	ATGTGLNTGELF
TRBV4-1	TRBJ1-3	ASSQVRGSGNTIY
TRBV4-1	TRBJ2-1	ASSLTLAGGSWGEQF
TRBV12-3/TRBV12-4	TRBJ2-7	ASRLSGSMGEQY
TRBV20-1	TRBJ2-5	SAIPQARETQY
TRBV4-1	TRBJ2-7	ASSQGTGGGSYEQY
TRBV14	TRBJ2-3	ASSHRYGTDTQY
TRBV2	TRBJ1-2	ASSVPTAQIYGYT
TRBV7-8	TRBJ2-7	ASSLFYSVQY
TRBV28	TRBJ1-4	ASNQQGREKLF
TRBV7-2	TRBJ2-7	ASSFRTSGFYEQY
TRBV11-2	TRBJ2-5	ASSSGAWADAEGTQY
TRBV12-3/TRBV12-4	TRBJ1-3	ASTSDGARTGNTIY
TRBV2	TRBJ1-1	ASSEEGGTEAF
TRBV5-1	TRBJ1-1	ASSLRPANTEAF
TRBV3-1	TRBJ1-5	ASSQGPISNQPQH
TRBV6-5	TRBJ2-5	ASGRRGGRETQY
TRBV6-1	TRBJ2-3	ASRVSGGQDTQY
TRBV2	TRBJ2-1	ASSEAGGAYNEQF
TRBV19	TRBJ1-5	ASSIATGAGQPQH
TRBV5-1	TRBJ2-3	ASSLLVYGQSSRDTQY
TRBV20-1	TRBJ1-3	SAPGQEAGNTIY
TRBV5-1	TRBJ2-3	ASSLQTSGGAGTQY
TRBV28	TRBJ2-3	ASSSRGAGQTQY
TRBV4-1	TRBJ2-1	ASSPFGQGAIEQF
TRBV19	TRBJ1-4	ASSNRGLEKLF
TRBV29-1	TRBJ1-2	SVEGLSRGESGYT
TRBV10-3	TRBJ2-1	AISENSLVRNEQF
TRBV6-1	TRBJ2-7	ASRDRAYEQY
TRBV19	TRBJ1-2	ASGQGNYGYT
TRBV6-6	TRBJ1-1	ASSYGGDAF
TRBV2	TRBJ1-3	ASRVAGDGNTIY